This T cell receptor (beta chain) was identified during a study of blood T cell repertoires in COVID-19. Study-level background: PBMCs, B-cell-depleted T cells, or T cells were the source of the cDNA or gDNA that made up the material.

Original analysis: Using reference gene primer amplification, nucleated cell counts were estimated. Only in-frame clones appear in the TCRdb table, and some are missing; sequencing was by immunoSEQ multiplex PCR. V, J and clone size derive from that table, while D and trimming were established from the DNA sequence. Seen here are 130,000 to 150,000 clones, 70% to 85% observed once, and the top ten hold approximately 10%. CDR1 SGHTA and CDR2 FQGNSA come from the germline V gene. The V and J ends lost 3 bases and 0 bases respectively, with 14 bases between them. CDR3 length: 16 amino acids. Cohort 3 donors counted as recovered after two negative PCRs, clearance, or resolved symptoms.

The chain carries TRBV7-2 and TRBJ1-1, with a possible D match to TRBD1 (6 bases). The sequence was obtained from a man in his forties or fifties who had recovered from COVID-19. The sequenced sample consisted of PBMCs or T cells enriched from blood (not recorded which). CDR3: CASSFTPGTLNTEAFF. The DNA for the CDR3 is TGTGCCAGCAGCTTTACCCCCGGGACATTGAACACTGAAGCTTTCTTT.